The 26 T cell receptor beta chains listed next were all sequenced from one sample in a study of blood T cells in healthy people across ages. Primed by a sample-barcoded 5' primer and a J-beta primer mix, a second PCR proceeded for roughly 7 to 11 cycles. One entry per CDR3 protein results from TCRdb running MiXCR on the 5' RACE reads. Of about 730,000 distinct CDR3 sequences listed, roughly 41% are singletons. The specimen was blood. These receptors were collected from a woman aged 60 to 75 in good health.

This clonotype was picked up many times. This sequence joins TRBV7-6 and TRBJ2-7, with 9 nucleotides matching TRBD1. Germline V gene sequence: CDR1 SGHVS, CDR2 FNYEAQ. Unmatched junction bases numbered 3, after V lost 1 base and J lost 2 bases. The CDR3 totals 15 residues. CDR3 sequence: CASSLGRTGAYEQYF. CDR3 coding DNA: TGTGCCAGCAGCTTAGGAAGGACAGGGGCCTACGAGCAGTACTTC.

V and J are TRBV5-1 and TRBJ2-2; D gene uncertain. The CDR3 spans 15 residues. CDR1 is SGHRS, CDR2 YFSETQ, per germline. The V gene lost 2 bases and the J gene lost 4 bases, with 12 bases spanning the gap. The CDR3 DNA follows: TGCGCCAGCAGCTTCGCCCAAGCGAGCACCGGGGAGCTGTTTTTT. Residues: CASSFAQASTGELFF. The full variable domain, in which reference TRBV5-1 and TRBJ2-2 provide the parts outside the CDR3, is KAGVTQTPRYLIKTRGQQVTLSCSPISGHRSVSWYQQTPGQGLQFLFEYFSETQRNKGNFPGRFSGRQFSNSRSEMNVSTLELGDSALYLCASSFAQASTGELFFGEGSRLTVL.

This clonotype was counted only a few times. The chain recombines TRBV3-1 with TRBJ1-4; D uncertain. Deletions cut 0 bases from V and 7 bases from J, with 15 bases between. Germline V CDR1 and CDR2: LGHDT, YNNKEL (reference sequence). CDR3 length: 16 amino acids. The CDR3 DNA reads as TGTGCCAGCAGCCAAGATTCGTTCACGGGAGGTGAAAAACTGTTTTTT. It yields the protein CASSQDSFTGGEKLFF.

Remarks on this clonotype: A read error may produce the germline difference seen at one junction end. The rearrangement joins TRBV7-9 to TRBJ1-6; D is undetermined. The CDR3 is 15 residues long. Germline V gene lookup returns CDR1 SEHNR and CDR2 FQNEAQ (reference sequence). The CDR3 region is CASSLATADDSPPHF. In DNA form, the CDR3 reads TGTGCCAGCAGCTTAGCTACGGCGGACGATTCACCCCCCCACTTT.

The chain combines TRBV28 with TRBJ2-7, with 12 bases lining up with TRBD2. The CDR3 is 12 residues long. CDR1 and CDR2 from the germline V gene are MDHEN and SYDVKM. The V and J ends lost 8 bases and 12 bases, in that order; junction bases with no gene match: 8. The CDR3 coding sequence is TGTGCCAGCGAAAGACTAGCGGGAGAGGGGTACTTC. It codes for CASERLAGEGYF.

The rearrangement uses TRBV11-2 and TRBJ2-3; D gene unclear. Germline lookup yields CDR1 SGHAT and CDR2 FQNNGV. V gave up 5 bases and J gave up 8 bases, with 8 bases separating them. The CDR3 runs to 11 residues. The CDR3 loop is CASSPRATQYF. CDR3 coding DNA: TGTGCCAGCAGCCCGCGTGCTACGCAGTATTTT. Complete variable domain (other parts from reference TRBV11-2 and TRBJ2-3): EAGVAQSPRYKIIEKRQSVAFWCNPISGHATLYWYQQILGQGPKLLIQFQNNGVVDDSQLPKDRFSAERLKGVDSTLKIQPAKLEDSAVYLCASSPRATQYFGPGTRLTVL.

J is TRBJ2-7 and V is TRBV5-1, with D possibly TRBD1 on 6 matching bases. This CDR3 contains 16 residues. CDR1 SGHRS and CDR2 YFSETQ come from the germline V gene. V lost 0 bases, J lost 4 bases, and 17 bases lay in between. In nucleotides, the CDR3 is TGCGCCAGCAGCTTGGATGCTCAGACAGGCTCATACGAGCAGTACTTC. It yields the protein CASSLDAQTGSYEQYF. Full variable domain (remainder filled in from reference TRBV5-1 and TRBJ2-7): KAGVTQTPRYLIKTRGQQVTLSCSPISGHRSVSWYQQTPGQGLQFLFEYFSETQRNKGNFPGRFSGRQFSNSRSEMNVSTLELGDSALYLCASSLDAQTGSYEQYFGPGTRLTVT.

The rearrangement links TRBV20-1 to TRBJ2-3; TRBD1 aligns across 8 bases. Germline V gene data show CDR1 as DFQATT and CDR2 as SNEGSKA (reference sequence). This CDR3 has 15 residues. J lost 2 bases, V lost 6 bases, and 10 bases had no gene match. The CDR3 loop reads CSATPRTGNTDTQYF. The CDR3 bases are TGCAGTGCAACCCCCCGGACAGGGAACACAGATACGCAGTATTTT.

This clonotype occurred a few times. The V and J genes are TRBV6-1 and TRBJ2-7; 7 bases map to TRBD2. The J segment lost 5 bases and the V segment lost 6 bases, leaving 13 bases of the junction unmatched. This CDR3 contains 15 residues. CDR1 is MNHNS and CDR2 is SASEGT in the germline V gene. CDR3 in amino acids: CASRPTASGFHEQYF. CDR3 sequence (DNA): TGTGCCAGCAGGCCTACAGCTAGCGGTTTTCACGAGCAGTACTTC.

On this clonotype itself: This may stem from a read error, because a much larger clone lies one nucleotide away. Written as DNA, the CDR3 is TGCGCCAGCAGCCAACCATCCAAGGGACGGTGGTCCTACGAGCAGTTCTTC. It specifies CASSQPSKGRWSYEQFF. The chain uses TRBV5-1 and TRBJ2-1, with D perhaps matching TRBD1 or TRBD2 (5 bases each). The length of the CDR3 is 17 residues. The ends were cut back, 4 bases at V and 10 bases at J, with 27 bases in the middle. In germline, CDR1 is SGHRS, CDR2 YFSETQ.

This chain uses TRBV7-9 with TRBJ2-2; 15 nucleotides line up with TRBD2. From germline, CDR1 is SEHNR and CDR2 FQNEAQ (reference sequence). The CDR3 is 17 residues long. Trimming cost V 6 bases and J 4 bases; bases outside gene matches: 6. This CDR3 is CASSPGLAGGRTGELFF. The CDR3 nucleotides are TGTGCCAGCAGTCCAGGACTAGCGGGGGGGCGCACCGGGGAGCTGTTTTTT.

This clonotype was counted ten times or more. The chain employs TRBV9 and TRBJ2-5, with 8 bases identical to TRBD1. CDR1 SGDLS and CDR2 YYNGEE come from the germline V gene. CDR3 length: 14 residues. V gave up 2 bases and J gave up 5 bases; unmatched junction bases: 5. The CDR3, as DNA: TGTGCCAGCAGCGTCCCCGGACAGGGCGAGACCCAGTACTTC. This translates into CASSVPGQGETQYF. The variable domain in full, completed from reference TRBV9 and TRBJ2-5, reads DSGVTQTPKHLITATGQRVTLRCSPRSGDLSVYWYQQSLDQGLQFLIQYYNGEERAKGNILERFSAQQFPDLHSELNLSSLELGDSALYFCASSVPGQGETQYFGPGTRLLVL.

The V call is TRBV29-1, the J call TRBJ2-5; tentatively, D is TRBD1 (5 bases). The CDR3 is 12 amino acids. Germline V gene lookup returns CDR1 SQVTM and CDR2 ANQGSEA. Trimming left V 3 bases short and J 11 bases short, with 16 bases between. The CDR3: CSVDAGSNEQYF. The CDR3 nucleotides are TGCAGCGTTGACGCAGGGTCCAATGAGCAGTACTTC.

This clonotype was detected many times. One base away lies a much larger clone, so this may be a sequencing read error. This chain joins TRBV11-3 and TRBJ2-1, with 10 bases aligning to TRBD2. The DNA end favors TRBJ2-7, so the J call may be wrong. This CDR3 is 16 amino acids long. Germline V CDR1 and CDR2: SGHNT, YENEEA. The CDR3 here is CASSSKTSGLYNEQYF. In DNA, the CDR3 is TGTGCCAGCAGCTCCAAGACTAGCGGGCTTTACAATGAGCAGTACTTC.

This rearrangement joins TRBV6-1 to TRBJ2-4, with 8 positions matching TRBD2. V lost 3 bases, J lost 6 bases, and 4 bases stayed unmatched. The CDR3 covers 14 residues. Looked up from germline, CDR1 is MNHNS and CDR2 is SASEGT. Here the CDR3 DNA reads TGTGCCAGCAGTGAGCTCAGCGGGGGAAACATTCAGTACTTC. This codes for CASSELSGGNIQYF.

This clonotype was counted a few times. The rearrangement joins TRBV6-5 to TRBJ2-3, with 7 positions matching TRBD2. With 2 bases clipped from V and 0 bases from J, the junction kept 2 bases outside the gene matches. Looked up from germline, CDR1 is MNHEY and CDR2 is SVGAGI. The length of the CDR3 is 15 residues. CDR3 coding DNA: TGTGCCAGCAGTTACCAGCGGGATAGCACAGATACGCAGTATTTT. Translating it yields CASSYQRDSTDTQYF.

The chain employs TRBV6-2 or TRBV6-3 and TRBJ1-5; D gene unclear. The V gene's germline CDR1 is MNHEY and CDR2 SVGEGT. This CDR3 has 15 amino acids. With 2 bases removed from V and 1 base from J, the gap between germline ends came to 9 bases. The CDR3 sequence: CASSYLGISNQPQHF. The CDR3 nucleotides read TGTGCCAGCAGTTACCTTGGGATAAGCAATCAGCCCCAGCATTTT.

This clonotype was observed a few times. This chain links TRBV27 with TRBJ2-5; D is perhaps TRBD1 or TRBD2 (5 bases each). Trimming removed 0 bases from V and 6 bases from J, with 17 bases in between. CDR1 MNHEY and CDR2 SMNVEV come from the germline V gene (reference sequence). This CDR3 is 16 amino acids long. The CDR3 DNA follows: TGTGCCAGCAGTTTATCGAGCTTGGGGCTAGCACAGACCCAGTACTTC. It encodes CASSLSSLGLAQTQYF.

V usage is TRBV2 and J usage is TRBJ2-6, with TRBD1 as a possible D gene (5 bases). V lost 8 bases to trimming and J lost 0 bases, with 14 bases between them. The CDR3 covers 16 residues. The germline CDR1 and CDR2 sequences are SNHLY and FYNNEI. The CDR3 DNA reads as TGTGCCAGCCGAGACAGACGGTACTCTGGGGCCAACGTCCTGACTTTC. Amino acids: CASRDRRYSGANVLTF.

DNA of the CDR3: TGTGCCAGCAGCTTAGCGGAACACAATGAGCAGTACTTC. This translates into CASSLAEHNEQYF. The chain uses TRBV6-2 or TRBV6-3 and TRBJ2-7, with a tentative D call TRBD2 (6 bases). CDR1 MNHEY and CDR2 SVGEGT come from the germline V gene. The CDR3 is 13 residues long. Trimming took off 6 bases at V and 7 bases at J, with 16 bases between the two ends.

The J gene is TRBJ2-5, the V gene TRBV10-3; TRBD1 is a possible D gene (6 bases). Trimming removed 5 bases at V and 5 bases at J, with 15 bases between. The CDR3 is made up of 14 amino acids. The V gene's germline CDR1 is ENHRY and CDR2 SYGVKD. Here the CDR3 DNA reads TGTGCCATCAGTAGCAGAACAGGGAAGGAGACCCAGTACTTC. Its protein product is CAISSRTGKETQYF.

This chain's CDR3 is CASSQEEGARLGAFF. The CDR3 bases are TGCGCCAGCAGCCAAGAAGAAGGGGCCAGGTTAGGAGCTTTCTTT. The chain combines TRBV4-1 with TRBJ1-1; D perhaps matches TRBD1 (5 bases). Germline assignment: CDR1 MGHRA and CDR2 YSYEKL. The ends were cut back, 0 bases at V and 10 bases at J, with 18 bases in the middle. CDR3 length: 15 amino acids.

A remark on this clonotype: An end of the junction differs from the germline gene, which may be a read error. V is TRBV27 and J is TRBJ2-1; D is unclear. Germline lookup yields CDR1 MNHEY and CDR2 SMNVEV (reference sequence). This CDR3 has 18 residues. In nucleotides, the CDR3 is TGTGCCGGCAGCTTATATCGACCCATCGCAAACTCCTACAATGAGCAGTTCTTC. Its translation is CAGSLYRPIANSYNEQFF.

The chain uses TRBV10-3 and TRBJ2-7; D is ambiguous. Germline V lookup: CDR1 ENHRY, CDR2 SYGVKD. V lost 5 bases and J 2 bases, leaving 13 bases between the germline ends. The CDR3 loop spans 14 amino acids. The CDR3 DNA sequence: TGTGCCATCAGTAAAGGCGAGCTTACCTACGAGCAGTACTTC. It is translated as CAISKGELTYEQYF.

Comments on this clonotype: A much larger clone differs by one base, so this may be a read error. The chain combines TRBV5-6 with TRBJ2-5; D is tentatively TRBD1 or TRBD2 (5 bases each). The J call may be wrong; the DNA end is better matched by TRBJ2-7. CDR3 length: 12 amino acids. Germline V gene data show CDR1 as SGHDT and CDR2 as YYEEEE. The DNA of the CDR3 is TGTGCCAGCAGCCGGGACGTCTACGAGCAGTACTTC. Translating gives CASSRDVYEQYF.

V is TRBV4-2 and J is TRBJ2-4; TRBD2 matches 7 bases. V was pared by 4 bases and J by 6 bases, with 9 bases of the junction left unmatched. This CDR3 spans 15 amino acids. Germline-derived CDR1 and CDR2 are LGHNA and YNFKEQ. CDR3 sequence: CASSPTGGERNIQYF. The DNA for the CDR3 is TGTGCCAGCAGCCCTACGGGGGGAGAAAGAAACATTCAGTACTTC.